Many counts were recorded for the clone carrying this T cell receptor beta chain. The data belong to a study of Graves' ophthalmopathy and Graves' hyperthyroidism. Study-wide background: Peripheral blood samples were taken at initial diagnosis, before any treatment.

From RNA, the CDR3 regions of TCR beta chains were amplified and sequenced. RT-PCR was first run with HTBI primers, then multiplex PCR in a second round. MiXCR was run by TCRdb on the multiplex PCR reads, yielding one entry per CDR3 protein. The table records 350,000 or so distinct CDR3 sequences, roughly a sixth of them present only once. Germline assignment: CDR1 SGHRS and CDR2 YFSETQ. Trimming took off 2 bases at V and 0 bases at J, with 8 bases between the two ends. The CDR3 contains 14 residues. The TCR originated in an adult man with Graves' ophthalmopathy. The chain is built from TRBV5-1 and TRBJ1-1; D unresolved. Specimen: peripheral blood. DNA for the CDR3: TGCGCCAGCAGCTTTCGGACCTTGAACACTGAAGCTTTCTTT. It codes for CASSFRTLNTEAFF.